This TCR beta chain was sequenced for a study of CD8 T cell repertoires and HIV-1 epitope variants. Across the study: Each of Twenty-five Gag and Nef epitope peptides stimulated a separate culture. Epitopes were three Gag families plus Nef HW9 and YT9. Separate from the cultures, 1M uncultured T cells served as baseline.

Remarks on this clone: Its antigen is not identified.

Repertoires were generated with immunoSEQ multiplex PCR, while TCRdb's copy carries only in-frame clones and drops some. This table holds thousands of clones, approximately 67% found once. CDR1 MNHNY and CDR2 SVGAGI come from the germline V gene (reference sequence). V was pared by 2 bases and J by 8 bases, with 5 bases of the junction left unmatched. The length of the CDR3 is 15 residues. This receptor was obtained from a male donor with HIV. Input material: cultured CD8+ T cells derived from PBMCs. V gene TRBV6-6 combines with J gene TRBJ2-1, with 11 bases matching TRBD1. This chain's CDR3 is CASSYKGQGDDEQFF. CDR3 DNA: TGTGCCAGCAGTTACAAGGGACAGGGGGACGATGAGCAGTTCTTC.